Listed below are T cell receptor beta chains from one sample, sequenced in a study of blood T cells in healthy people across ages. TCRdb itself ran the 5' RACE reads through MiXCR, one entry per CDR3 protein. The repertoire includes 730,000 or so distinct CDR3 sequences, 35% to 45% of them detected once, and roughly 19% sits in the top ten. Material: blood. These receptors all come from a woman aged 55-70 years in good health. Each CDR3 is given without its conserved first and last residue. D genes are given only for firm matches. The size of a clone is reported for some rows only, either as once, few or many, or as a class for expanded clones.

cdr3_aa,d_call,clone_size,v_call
SARDGQGGQPQH,.,.,TRBV20-1
ASSLAGTNQETQY,TRBD2,.,TRBV7-7
ASTGSGWTQY,TRBD2,.,TRBV6-5
ASSLGEGSNSPLH,.,.,TRBV5-1
AISEPPGTSGSWEYEQY,TRBD2,.,TRBV10-3
SAELAGTDTQY,TRBD2,.,TRBV20-1
ASSQDYAGAGYGYT,.,few,TRBV4-2
ASSKFRQGEGETQY,TRBD1,.,TRBV5-1
ASSMSAPDTQY,.,few,TRBV5-1
ASSPGTGDQPQH,TRBD1,many,TRBV7-9
ASSQPGLAVPGELF,TRBD2,once,TRBV4-3
SALPLKTSGTYNEQF,TRBD2,few,TRBV20-1
SARSSTGYLYETQY,TRBD1,.,TRBV20-1
ASSQEKREWYEQY,TRBD2,.,TRBV3-1
ASSLVGGESEAF,.,.,TRBV5-6
SARAPAGGGFSYNEQF,TRBD2,.,TRBV20-1
SPTKGNEQF,.,few,TRBV29-1
ASSLGQGVYYEQY,TRBD1,many,TRBV7-2
ASSLVGSTEKLF,.,.,TRBV5-6
ASSQGGVAGANEQF,TRBD2,few,TRBV3-1
ASSLGLAGLLGSTDTQY,TRBD2,.,TRBV28
ASSVAGTSNQPQH,.,.,TRBV9
ASRWGTTYNEQF,.,.,TRBV12-3/TRBV12-4
ASSELGLLKETQY,.,.,TRBV2
ASSLGNRGEQY,.,many,TRBV12-3/TRBV12-4
ASSLKAGGLTSYEQF,TRBD2,.,TRBV7-2
SASDAGRRGSYEQY,.,.,TRBV20-1
STGQGTIEKLF,TRBD1,.,TRBV20-1
ASRDRGSAF,TRBD1,.,TRBV25-1
ASSLGTLTDTQY,.,.,TRBV5-1
ASSLDSSRVFSSYNEQY,.,.,TRBV7-2
ASSILAGANYEQY,TRBD2,few,TRBV5-1